A single sample gave rise to the 10 T cell receptor beta chains below, sequenced in a study of molecular identifiers for immune sequencing clone quantification. TCRdb reprocessed the PCR reads via MiXCR and lists one record per CDR3 protein. Here the sample spans just under 65,000 distinct CDR3 sequences, around a fifth being singletons. Sequenced material: naive CD8+ T cells from blood, with Jurkat cell RNA spiked in. Subset meaning: FACS-sorted CD8+CD4-CCR7+CD45RA+ naive T cells. These receptors were obtained from a human donor in good health. Some libraries in this study had Jurkat cell RNA spiked in.

In its sample, this clonotype was seen many times. The chain links TRBV18 to TRBJ2-4, with no clear D. Germline-derived CDR1 and CDR2 are KGHSH and LQKENI. The CDR3 totals 15 residues. With 3 bases removed from V and 1 base from J, the gap between germline ends came to 10 bases. The CDR3 sequence: CASSPDAIAKNIQYF. CDR3 sequence (DNA): TGTGCCAGCTCACCCGATGCGATCGCCAAAAACATTCAGTACTTC.

This clonotype is termed medium-sized (0.01 to 0.1%). The rearrangement uses TRBV4-1 and TRBJ2-3; 10 nucleotides match TRBD2. V shed 1 base, J shed 6 bases, and the junction held 7 bases outside the gene matches. CDR3 length: 16 amino acids. CDR1 is MGHRA and CDR2 is YSYEKL in the germline V gene. The CDR3 region is CASSQAALAGADTQYF. The CDR3 nucleotides are TGCGCCAGCAGCCAAGCCGCTCTAGCGGGAGCGGATACGCAGTATTTT.

Turning to this clonotype: Given a much more abundant clone one base away, this may be a read error. V is TRBV28 and J is TRBJ1-1; TRBD1 matches 10 bases. The CDR3 loop spans 16 amino acids. CDR1 MDHEN and CDR2 SYDVKM come from the germline V gene. Losses at the gene ends were 5 bases for V and 6 bases for J; bases not matched to a gene: 12. The CDR3 sequence: CASSHDRGQGFPEAFF. In DNA form, the CDR3 reads TGTGCCAGCAGTCACGACAGGGGGCAAGGGTTTCCTGAAGCTTTCTTT.

There are many counts of this clonotype. CDR3 coding DNA: TGTGCCAGCAGTTCCGGGACTAGCGGTTTGGGTGGCACAGATACGCAGTATTTT. Encoded protein: CASSSGTSGLGGTDTQYF. The chain couples TRBV6-5 to TRBJ2-3, with 11 bases identical to TRBD2. The V gene's germline CDR1 is MNHEY and CDR2 SVGAGI. The CDR3 runs 18 residues. J gave up 1 base and V 4 bases, and 10 bases lay outside the gene matches.

As regards this clonotype: A clone one base away is much larger, so this may be a read error. The conserved phenylalanine or tryptophan normally closing the CDR3 is absent here, so this likely arose from a read error. The rearrangement joins TRBV11-2 to TRBJ2-3; D not resolved. This CDR3 has 15 residues. V was shortened by 0 bases and J by 6 bases, with 13 bases between the two germline ends. Germline V gene data show CDR1 as SGHAT and CDR2 as FQNNGV. DNA for the CDR3: TGTGCCAGCAGCTTAGAAATTGCGCGCCTGGATACGCAGTATTCT. It yields the protein CASSLEIARLDTQYS.

This clonotype was found a few times. This clone may be a read error of a much larger clone one base away. The rearrangement uses TRBV21-1 and TRBJ1-1; the table assigns TRBD1, which was not confirmed against the DNA. TRBV21-1 corresponds to a pseudogene. The CDR3 runs to 13 residues. This CDR3 reads CASGPGRNTEAFF. For the CDR3, the DNA is TGTGCCAGCGGACCCGGGAGAAACACTGAAGCTTTCTTT.

V is TRBV7-6 and J is TRBJ1-1; D is unresolved. The V and J ends lost 7 bases and 6 bases respectively, with 18 bases between them. Germline V gene data show CDR1 as SGHVS and CDR2 as FNYEAQ. CDR3 size: 14 residues. CDR3 residues: CASNPWAGGAEAFF. The CDR3 DNA reads TGTGCCAGCAACCCTTGGGCCGGCGGGGCTGAAGCTTTCTTT.

About this clonotype itself: A much larger clone differs by one base, so this may be a read error. This chain joins TRBV4-3 and TRBJ2-7; 10 bases match TRBD1. With V trimmed by 7 bases and J by 2 bases, 11 bases remained unmatched. CDR1 LGHNA and CDR2 YSLEER come from the germline V gene. The CDR3 has 16 amino acids. In DNA form, the CDR3 reads TGCGCCAGCAACCCCACCGGACAGGGGGGAACCTACGAGCAGTACTTC. Protein sequence: CASNPTGQGGTYEQYF.

This clonotype was observed a handful of times. This chain links TRBV27 with TRBJ2-1, with 7 positions matching TRBD2. CDR1 and CDR2 (germline): MNHEY, SMNVEV (reference sequence). After removal of 6 bases from V and 3 bases from J, the junction contained 8 bases not matched to a gene. This CDR3 region has 15 residues. CDR3 protein: CASSLWGGIYNEQFF. CDR3 nucleotides: TGTGCCAGCAGCCTTTGGGGGGGTATCTACAATGAGCAGTTCTTC.

The rearrangement uses TRBV11-2 and TRBJ2-1, with 8 bases aligning to TRBD2. The junction had 8 bases not matched to a gene; V was cut back by 5 bases and J by 5 bases. Germline values: CDR1 SGHAT, CDR2 FQNNGV. This CDR3 region has 15 residues. The CDR3 is CASSRGAGGNNEQFF. The CDR3 DNA reads TGTGCCAGCAGCCGGGGGGCGGGAGGCAACAATGAGCAGTTCTTC.